These 17 T cell receptor beta chains were sequenced from one sample in a study of blood T cell repertoires in COVID-19. Repertoires were generated with immunoSEQ multiplex PCR, while TCRdb's copy carries only in-frame clones and drops some. The sample has under 200,000 clones, 90% seen once. The sequencing sample was made of peripheral blood. These receptors were collected from a middle-aged man with acute or convalescent COVID-19.

The chain has TRBV5-1 and TRBJ2-7, with 8 bases identical to TRBD2. V dropped 0 bases and J dropped 6; count of bases not matched to a gene: 11. The germline CDR1 and CDR2 sequences are SGHRS and YFSETQ. This CDR3 has 16 residues. The CDR3 here is CASSLEVAGRKREQYF. DNA for the CDR3: TGCGCCAGCAGCTTGGAGGTAGCGGGACGGAAGCGCGAGCAGTACTTC.

Points on this clone: Other nucleotide sequences in the sample specify the same CDR3. The chain links TRBV20-1 to TRBJ2-7; the match to TRBD2 covers 8 bases. This CDR3 comprises 11 residues. Losses at the gene ends were 5 bases for V and 7 bases for J; bases not matched to a gene: 4. Germline lookup yields CDR1 DFQATT and CDR2 SNEGSKA (reference sequence). This CDR3 reads CSASSGFEQYV. DNA for the CDR3: TGCAGTGCTTCTAGCGGGTTTGAGCAGTACGTC.

The chain links TRBV7-3 to TRBJ2-5; D possibly corresponds to TRBD2 (6 bases). Germline CDR1 SGHTA, CDR2 FQGTGA. Trimming removed 2 bases from V and 7 bases from J, with 11 bases in between. The length of the CDR3 is 13 residues. The CDR3 DNA reads as TGTGCCAGCAGCTTATCCGGGAGAGGGACCCAGTACTTC. Encoded protein: CASSLSGRGTQYF.

The genes are TRBV2 and TRBJ2-5; TRBD1 might be the D (6 bases). Trimming cost V 5 bases and J 4 bases, with 14 bases left between them. The CDR3 extends over 14 amino acids. Germline CDR1 reads SNHLY; CDR2 reads FYNNEI. CDR3 sequence (DNA): TGTGCCAGCAGTTACAACAGGGTGAGAGAGACCCAGTACTTC. This sequence encodes CASSYNRVRETQYF.

The chain combines TRBV9 with TRBJ2-1, with a tentative D call TRBD1 (5 bases). This CDR3 has 12 amino acids. The germline V gene encodes CDR1 SGDLS and CDR2 YYNGEE. Trimming removed 4 bases at V and 9 bases at J, with 11 bases between. The CDR3 is CASSRTQGEQFF. CDR3 bases: TGTGCCAGCAGCCGGACGCAGGGTGAGCAGTTCTTC.

This chain uses TRBV11-2 with TRBJ2-4; D is ambiguous. Germline assignment: CDR1 SGHAT and CDR2 FQNNGV. V was pared by 5 bases and J by 5 bases, with 13 bases between. There are 14 residues in the CDR3. This CDR3 is CASSLGPSENIQYF. CDR3 sequence (DNA): TGTGCCAGCAGCCTAGGCCCGTCAGAAAACATTCAGTACTTC.

The chain uses TRBV5-1 and TRBJ2-1; 8 bases line up with TRBD1. The CDR3 sequence is 15 residues long. V shed 7 bases and J 4 bases; nucleotides not matched to a gene: 10. Germline CDR1 and CDR2: SGHRS and YFSETQ. This CDR3 reads CASGYGQGLYNEQFF. CDR3 nucleotides: TGCGCCAGCGGCTACGGACAGGGTCTTTACAATGAGCAGTTCTTC.

The J gene is TRBJ2-7, the V gene TRBV20-1; D possibly corresponds to TRBD1 (5 bases). The CDR3 consists of 11 residues. CDR1 and CDR2 from the germline V gene are DFQATT and SNEGSKA (reference sequence). Deletions cut 0 bases from V and 7 bases from J, with 7 bases between. CDR3 bases: TGCAGTGCTAGAGATCAGGGAGAGCAGTACTTC. It codes for CSARDQGEQYF.

CDR3 in DNA: TGCGCCAGCATGACAGGGGACGAGACCCAGTACTTC. Residues: CASMTGDETQYF. The rearrangement uses TRBV10-2 and TRBJ2-5; 8 bases map to TRBD1. The germline CDR1 and CDR2 sequences are WSHSY and SAAADI. V gave up 7 bases and J gave up 5 bases; unmatched junction bases: 3. The length of the CDR3 is 12 residues.

This chain joins TRBV6-6 and TRBJ1-4; 7 bases map to TRBD1. The CDR3 has 14 residues. From germline, CDR1 is MNHNY and CDR2 SVGAGI (reference sequence). J gave up 1 base and V 4 bases, and 0 bases lay outside the gene matches. The CDR3 sequence: CASSWDRTNEKLFF. The CDR3 coding sequence is TGTGCCAGCAGTTGGGACAGAACTAATGAAAAACTGTTTTTT.

This chain uses TRBV29-1 with TRBJ1-2; D unclear. V was trimmed by 2 bases and J by 8 bases, leaving 9 bases between them. Germline V lookup: CDR1 SQVTM, CDR2 ANQGSEA. The CDR3 loop spans 11 amino acids. CDR3 sequence: CSVESRYGYTF. Written as DNA, the CDR3 is TGCAGCGTTGAATCCCGGTACGGCTACACCTTC. The entire variable domain, with the rest obtained from reference TRBV29-1 and TRBJ1-2, is as follows: SAVISQKPSRDICQRGTSLTIQCQVDSQVTMMFWYRQQPGQSLTLIATANQGSEATYESGFVIDKFPISRPNLTFSTLTVSNMSPEDSSIYLCSVESRYGYTFGSGTRLTVV.

This chain joins TRBV5-1 and TRBJ1-3; 7 bases line up with TRBD1. The V gene's germline CDR1 is SGHRS and CDR2 YFSETQ. The CDR3 sequence is 16 residues long. Trimming removed 4 bases from V and 4 bases from J; junction bases left unmatched: 11. CDR3 DNA: TGCGCCAGCAGCCTTAGACAGGGCGCATCAGGAAACACCATATATTTT. Translating it yields CASSLRQGASGNTIYF.

The V call is TRBV18, the J call TRBJ2-3; 7 nucleotides align to TRBD1. Per the germline V gene, CDR1 is KGHSH and CDR2 is LQKENI. Trimming cost V 3 bases and J 3 bases; bases outside gene matches: 12. The CDR3 has 17 residues. The CDR3 here is CASSPKDRVVGTDTQYF. Here the CDR3 DNA reads TGTGCCAGCTCACCTAAAGACAGGGTCGTTGGGACAGATACGCAGTATTTT.

The CDR3 nucleotides are TGTGCCAGCAGCGACACTGGACAGGCGTACTACGAGCAGTACTTC. Translation: CASSDTGQAYYEQYF. The V call is TRBV28, the J call TRBJ2-7; 7 bases agree with TRBD1. CDR3 length: 15 residues. V lost 6 bases and J lost 3; bases outside the gene matches: 11. The germline gives CDR1 MDHEN, CDR2 SYDVKM.

Written as DNA, the CDR3 is TGTGCCAGTAGTATAGGTGCAGGGTCCTATGGCTACACCTTC. Amino acids: CASSIGAGSYGYTF. The chain recombines TRBV19 with TRBJ1-2; perhaps TRBD1 as D (5 bases). CDR1 LNHDA and CDR2 SQIVND come from the germline V gene (reference sequence). CDR3 size: 14 residues. Trimming removed 1 base from V and 4 bases from J, with 10 bases in between.

To note about this clone: This sample includes further DNA sequences coding for the same CDR3. The gene calls are TRBV18 and TRBJ1-1; D not resolved. Looked up from germline, CDR1 is KGHSH and CDR2 is LQKENI. Trimming took 3 bases from V and 0 from J, leaving 5 bases between them. CDR3 length equals 13 residues. CDR3 region: CASSPRVNTEAFF. CDR3 in DNA: TGTGCCAGCTCACCCCGGGTGAACACTGAAGCTTTCTTT.

The sample holds one count of this clone. This sequence joins TRBV5-1 and TRBJ1-5, with D perhaps TRBD1 (5 bases). V was trimmed by 3 bases and J by 9 bases, leaving 16 bases between them. The CDR3 extends over 14 amino acids. Germline CDR1 reads SGHRS; CDR2 reads YFSETQ. CDR3: CASSSGGGTSPQHF. As DNA, the CDR3 is TGCGCCAGCAGCTCGGGGGGGGGAACGTCGCCCCAGCATTTT.